This entry concerns a single TCR beta chain. Using immunoSEQ multiplex PCR, the repertoire was profiled, and TCRdb retains in-frame clones only, with some absent. There are about 38,000 clones in the sample; 60% to 80% occur only once, and around 20% lies in the top ten. Between the trimmed V and J ends, which lost 0 bases and 7 bases, there was a span of 12 bases. CDR1 is SGHAT and CDR2 is FQDESV in the germline V gene (reference sequence). CDR3 size: 14 residues. The source of the sample is a study of OX40 agonist ivuxolimab in advanced cancers. The specimen comprised CD4+ or CD8+ T cells sorted from blood, sampled in a trial of the OX40 agonist ivuxolimab. This TCR was recovered from an adult with an advanced solid tumor such as melanoma, head and neck, liver or kidney cancer. This chain connects TRBV11-1 to TRBJ1-2; TRBD1 is a possible D gene (5 bases). The CDR3 here is CASSLAGQVSGYTF. DNA for the CDR3: TGTGCCAGCAGCTTAGCGGGGCAGGTCTCTGGCTACACCTTC.